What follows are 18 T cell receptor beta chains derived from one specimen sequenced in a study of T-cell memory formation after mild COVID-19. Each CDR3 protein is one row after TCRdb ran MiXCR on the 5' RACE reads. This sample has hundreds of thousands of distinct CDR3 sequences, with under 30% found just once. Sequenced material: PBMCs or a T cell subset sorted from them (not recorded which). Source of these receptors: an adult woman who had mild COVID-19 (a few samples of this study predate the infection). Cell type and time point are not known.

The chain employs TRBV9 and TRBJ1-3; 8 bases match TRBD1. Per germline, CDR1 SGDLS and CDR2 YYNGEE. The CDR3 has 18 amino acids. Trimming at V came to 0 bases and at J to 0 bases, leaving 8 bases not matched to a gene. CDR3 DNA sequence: TGTGCCAGCAGCGTAGAGGGTTTGGACAGGGCCTCTGGAAACACCATATATTTT. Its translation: CASSVEGLDRASGNTIYF.

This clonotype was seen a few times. CDR3 protein: CATSRAPARDQPQHF. As DNA, the CDR3 is TGTGCCACCAGCAGAGCTCCGGCGAGGGATCAGCCCCAGCATTTT. The J gene is TRBJ1-5, the V gene TRBV15, with D hard to call. Per the germline V gene, CDR1 is LNHNV and CDR2 is YYDKDF (reference sequence). V was trimmed by 1 base and J by 5 bases, leaving 12 bases between them. The CDR3 contains 15 residues. The full variable domain, in which reference TRBV15 and TRBJ1-5 provide the parts outside the CDR3, is DAMVIQNPRYQVTQFGKPVTLSCSQTLNHNVMYWYQQKSSQAPKLLFHYYDKDFNNEADTPDNFQSRRPNTSFCFLDIRSPGLGDTAMYLCATSRAPARDQPQHFGDGTRLSIL.

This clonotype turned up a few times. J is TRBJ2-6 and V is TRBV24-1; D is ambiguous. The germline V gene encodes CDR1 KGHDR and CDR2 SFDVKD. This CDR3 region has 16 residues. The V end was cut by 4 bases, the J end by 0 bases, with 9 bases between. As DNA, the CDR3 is TGTGCCACCAGTGAGACACCCCGCTCTGGGGCCAACGTCCTGACTTTC. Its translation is CATSETPRSGANVLTF.

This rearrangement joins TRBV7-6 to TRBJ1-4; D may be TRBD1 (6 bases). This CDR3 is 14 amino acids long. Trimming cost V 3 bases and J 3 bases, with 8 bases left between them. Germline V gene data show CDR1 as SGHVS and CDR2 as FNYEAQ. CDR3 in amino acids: CASSFGQPNEKLFF. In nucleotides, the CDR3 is TGTGCCAGCAGCTTTGGACAGCCTAATGAAAAACTGTTTTTT. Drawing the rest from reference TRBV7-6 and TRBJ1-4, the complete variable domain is GAGVSQSPRYKVTKRGQDVALRCDPISGHVSLYWYRQALGQGPEFLTYFNYEAQQDKSGLPNDRFSAERPEGSISTLTIQRTEQRDSAMYRCASSFGQPNEKLFFGSGTQLSVL.

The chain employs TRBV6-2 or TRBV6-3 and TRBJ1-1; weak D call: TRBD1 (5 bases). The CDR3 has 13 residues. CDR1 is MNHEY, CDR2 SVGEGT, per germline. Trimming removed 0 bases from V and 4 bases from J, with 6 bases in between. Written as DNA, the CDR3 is TGTGCCAGCAGTTACTCGAGGGGCACTGAAGCTTTCTTT. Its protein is CASSYSRGTEAFF.

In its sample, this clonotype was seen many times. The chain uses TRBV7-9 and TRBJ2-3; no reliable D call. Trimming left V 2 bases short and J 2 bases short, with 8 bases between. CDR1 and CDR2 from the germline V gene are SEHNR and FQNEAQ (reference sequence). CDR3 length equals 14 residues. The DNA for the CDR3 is TGTGCCAGCAGCTTATCGCCTGCCACAGATACGCAGTATTTT. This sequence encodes CASSLSPATDTQYF.

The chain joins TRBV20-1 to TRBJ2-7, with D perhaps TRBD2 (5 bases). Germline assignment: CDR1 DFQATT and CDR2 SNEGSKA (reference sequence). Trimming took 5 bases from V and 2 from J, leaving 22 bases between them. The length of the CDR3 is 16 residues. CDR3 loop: CSAPGIGPDGTYEQYF. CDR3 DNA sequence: TGCAGTGCTCCGGGCATCGGCCCGGACGGGACCTACGAGCAGTACTTC.

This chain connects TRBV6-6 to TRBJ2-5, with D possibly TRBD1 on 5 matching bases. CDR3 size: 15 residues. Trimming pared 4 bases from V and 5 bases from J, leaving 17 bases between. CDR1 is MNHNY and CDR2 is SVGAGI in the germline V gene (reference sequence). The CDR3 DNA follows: TGTGCCAGCAGTTCTCCAGACCAGGGTGGGGAGACCCAGTACTTC. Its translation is CASSSPDQGGETQYF.

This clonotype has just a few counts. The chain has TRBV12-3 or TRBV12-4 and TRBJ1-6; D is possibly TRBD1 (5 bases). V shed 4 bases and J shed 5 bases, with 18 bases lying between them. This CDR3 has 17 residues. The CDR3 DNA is TGTGCCAGCAGTTCGTTCTGGTCACTAGGGGATAATTCACCCCTCCACTTT. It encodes CASSSFWSLGDNSPLHF.

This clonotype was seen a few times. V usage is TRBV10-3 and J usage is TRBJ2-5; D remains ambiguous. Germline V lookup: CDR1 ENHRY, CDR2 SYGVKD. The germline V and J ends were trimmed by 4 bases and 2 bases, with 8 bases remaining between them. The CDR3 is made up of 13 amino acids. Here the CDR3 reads CAISVNSQETQYF. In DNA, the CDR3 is TGTGCCATCAGTGTTAACAGTCAAGAGACCCAGTACTTC.

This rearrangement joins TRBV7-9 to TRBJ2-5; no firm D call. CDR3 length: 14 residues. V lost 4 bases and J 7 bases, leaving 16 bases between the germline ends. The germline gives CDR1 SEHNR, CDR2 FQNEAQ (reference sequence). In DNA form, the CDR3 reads TGTGCCAGCAGCTCCCCCTCGGGTTATGGGACCCAGTACTTC. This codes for CASSSPSGYGTQYF.

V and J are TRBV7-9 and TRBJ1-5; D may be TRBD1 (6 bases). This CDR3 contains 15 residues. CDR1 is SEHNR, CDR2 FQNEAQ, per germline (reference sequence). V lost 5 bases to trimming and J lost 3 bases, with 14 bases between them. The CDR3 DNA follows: TGTGCCAGCAGCCCGCAGGGGCGAGTCAATCAGCCCCAGCATTTT. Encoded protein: CASSPQGRVNQPQHF.

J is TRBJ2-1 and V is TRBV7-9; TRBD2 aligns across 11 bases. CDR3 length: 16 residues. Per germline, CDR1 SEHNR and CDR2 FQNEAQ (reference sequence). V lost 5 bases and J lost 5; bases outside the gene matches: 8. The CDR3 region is CASSPSSGGDHNEQFF. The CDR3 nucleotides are TGTGCCAGCAGCCCCAGTAGCGGGGGGGATCACAATGAGCAGTTCTTC.

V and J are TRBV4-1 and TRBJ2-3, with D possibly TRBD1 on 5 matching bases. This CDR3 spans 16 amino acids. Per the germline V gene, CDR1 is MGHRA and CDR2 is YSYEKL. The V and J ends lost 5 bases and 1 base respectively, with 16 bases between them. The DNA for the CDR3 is TGCGCCAGCAGCTTACCAGGGTGGGCTGGCACAGATACGCAGTATTTT. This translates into CASSLPGWAGTDTQYF.

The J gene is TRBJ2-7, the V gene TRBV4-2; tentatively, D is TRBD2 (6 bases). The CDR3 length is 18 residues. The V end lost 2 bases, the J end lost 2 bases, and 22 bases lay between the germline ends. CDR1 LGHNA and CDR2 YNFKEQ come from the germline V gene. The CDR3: CASSQQPSSVTRTYEQYF. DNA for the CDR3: TGTGCCAGCAGCCAACAGCCCTCTAGCGTCACAAGGACCTACGAGCAGTACTTC.

CDR3 region: CASRRDLLNTGELFF. CDR3 in DNA: TGTGCCAGCAGGCGGGACTTGTTGAACACCGGGGAGCTGTTTTTT. V usage is TRBV6-5 and J usage is TRBJ2-2, with D possibly matching TRBD2 (6 bases). The CDR3 length is 15 residues. Germline V CDR1 and CDR2: MNHEY, SVGAGI. The V end lost 6 bases, the J end lost 1 base, and 12 bases lay between the germline ends.

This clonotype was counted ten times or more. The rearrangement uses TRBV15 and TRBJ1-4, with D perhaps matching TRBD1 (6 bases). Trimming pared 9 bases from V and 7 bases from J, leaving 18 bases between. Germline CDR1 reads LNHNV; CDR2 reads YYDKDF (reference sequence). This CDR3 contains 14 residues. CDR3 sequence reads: CATSGGGQSEKLFF. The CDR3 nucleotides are TGTGCCACGTCGGGAGGGGGGCAGAGTGAAAAACTGTTTTTT. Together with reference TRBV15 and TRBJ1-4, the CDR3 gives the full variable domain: DAMVIQNPRYQVTQFGKPVTLSCSQTLNHNVMYWYQQKSSQAPKLLFHYYDKDFNNEADTPDNFQSRRPNTSFCFLDIRSPGLGDTAMYLCATSGGGQSEKLFFGSGTQLSVL.

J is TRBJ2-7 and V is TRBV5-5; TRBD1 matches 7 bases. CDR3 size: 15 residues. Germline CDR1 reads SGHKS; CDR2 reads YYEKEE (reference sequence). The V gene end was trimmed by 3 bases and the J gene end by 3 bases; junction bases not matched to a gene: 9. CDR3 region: CASSSYTTGVYEQYF. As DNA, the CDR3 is TGTGCCAGCAGCTCCTACACTACAGGGGTCTACGAGCAGTACTTC.